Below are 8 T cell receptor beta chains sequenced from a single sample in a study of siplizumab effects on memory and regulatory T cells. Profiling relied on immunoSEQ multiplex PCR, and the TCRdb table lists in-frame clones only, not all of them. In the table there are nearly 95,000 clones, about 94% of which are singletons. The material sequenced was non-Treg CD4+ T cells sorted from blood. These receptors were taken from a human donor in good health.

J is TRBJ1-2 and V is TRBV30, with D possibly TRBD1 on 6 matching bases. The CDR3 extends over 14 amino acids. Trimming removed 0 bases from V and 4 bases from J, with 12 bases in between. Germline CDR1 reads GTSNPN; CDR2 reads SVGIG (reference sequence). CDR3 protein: CAWSVQGSSYGYTF. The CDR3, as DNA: TGTGCCTGGAGTGTCCAGGGGTCGTCCTATGGCTACACCTTC.

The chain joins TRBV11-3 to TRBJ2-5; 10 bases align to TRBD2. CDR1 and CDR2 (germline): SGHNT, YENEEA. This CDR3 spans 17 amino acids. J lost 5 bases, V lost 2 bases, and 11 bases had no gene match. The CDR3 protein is CASSLPWLAGAFETQYF. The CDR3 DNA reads TGTGCCAGCAGCTTACCGTGGCTAGCGGGAGCCTTTGAGACCCAGTACTTC.

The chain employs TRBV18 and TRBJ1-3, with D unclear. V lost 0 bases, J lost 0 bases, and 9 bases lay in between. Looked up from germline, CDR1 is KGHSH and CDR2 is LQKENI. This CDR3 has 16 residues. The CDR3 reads CASSPPSGSSGNTIYF. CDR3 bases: TGTGCCAGCTCACCACCCTCAGGAAGCTCTGGAAACACCATATATTTT.

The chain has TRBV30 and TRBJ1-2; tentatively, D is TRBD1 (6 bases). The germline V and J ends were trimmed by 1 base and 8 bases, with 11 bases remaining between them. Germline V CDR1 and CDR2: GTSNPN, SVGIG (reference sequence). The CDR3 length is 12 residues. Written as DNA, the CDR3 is TGTGCCTGGAGTGCGACAGGTGGCGGCTACACCTTC. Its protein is CAWSATGGGYTF.

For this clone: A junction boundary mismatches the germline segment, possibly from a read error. The CDR3 sequence is CASSQGEGDYGCTF. CDR3 DNA: TGTGCCAGCAGCCAAGGGGAGGGGGACTATGGCTGCACCTTC. This chain uses TRBV4-2 with TRBJ1-2; D may be TRBD1 (6 bases). Germline-derived CDR1 and CDR2 are LGHNA and YNFKEQ. This CDR3 is 14 amino acids long.

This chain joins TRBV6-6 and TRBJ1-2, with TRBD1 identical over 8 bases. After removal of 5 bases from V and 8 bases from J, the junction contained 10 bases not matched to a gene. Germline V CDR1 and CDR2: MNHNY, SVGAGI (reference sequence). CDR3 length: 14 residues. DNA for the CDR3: TGTGCCAGCAGTCAACAGGGGGGCGGTAGGGGCTACACCTTC. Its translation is CASSQQGGGRGYTF.

The CDR3 loop is CASSMGQGSYEQYF. The CDR3 nucleotides are TGTGCCAGTAGTATGGGACAGGGGTCCTACGAGCAGTACTTC. This sequence joins TRBV19 and TRBJ2-7, with 10 bases matching TRBD1. The CDR3 has 14 amino acids. Germline CDR1 LNHDA, CDR2 SQIVND (reference sequence). The V gene end was trimmed by 3 bases and the J gene end by 1 base; junction bases not matched to a gene: 0.

The DNA of the CDR3 is TGCGCCAGCAGCGACGGAGTTAACTATGGCTACACCTTC. Protein: CASSDGVNYGYTF. This rearrangement joins TRBV5-1 to TRBJ1-2; D ambiguous. Germline V gene lookup returns CDR1 SGHRS and CDR2 YFSETQ. V was cut by 4 bases and J by 1 base, with 8 bases left in between. The CDR3 is 13 residues long.